The T cell receptor (beta chain) under discussion was sequenced for a study of HIV-infected children after antiretroviral therapy interruption. The wider study: For the interruption arm, samples span week 0 through about 3 years after study end. Samples from the continuous-treatment group were taken at weeks 0, 48 and 150. Notes on the study in general: By the end of treatment interruption, naive CD4+ clonality (Gini) increased.

This clonotype was found many times. The antigen remains undetermined. J lost 7 bases, V lost 4 bases, and 3 bases had no gene match. CDR1 SGHDT and CDR2 YYEEEE come from the germline V gene. The CDR3 has 13 residues. A 3' RACE protocol on RNA, with unique molecular identifiers, produced the TCR library. TCRdb analysed the 3' RACE reads with MiXCR anew, one entry per CDR3 protein. This table has about 89,000 distinct CDR3 sequences, about 7.2% appearing once. Documented treatment: PENTA 11 planned treatment interruption arm or continuous ART arm. This receptor was obtained from a pool of human donors with HIV. This specimen consisted of CD45RA+ CD4+ T cells from PBMCs, pooled from several time points, obtained from a donor given antiretroviral therapy, either interrupted or continuous. Documented subset: naive CD4+ CD45RA+ CD45RO- T cells. The rearrangement links TRBV5-6 to TRBJ2-2; TRBD2 matches at 8 bases. CDR3 nucleotides: TGTGCCAGCAGCGGGACTAGGGTCGGGGAGCTGTTTTTT. Translation gives CASSGTRVGELFF.